The clone carrying this T cell receptor (beta chain) was detected only a few times. Here immunoSEQ multiplex PCR was the method, and the copy in TCRdb shows in-frame clones only, minus some. The sample gives a few hundred thousand clones, roughly four fifths of which show up once; about 4.9% is in the top ten. Germline lookup yields CDR1 MGHRA and CDR2 YSYEKL. V dropped 6 bases and J dropped 7; count of bases not matched to a gene: 11. The CDR3 runs to 15 residues. What the recovered Cohort 3 donors had was two negative PCRs, clearance, or symptom resolution. The entry originates in a study of blood T cell repertoires in COVID-19.

The TCR comes from a woman between 50 and 59 years old who had recovered from COVID-19. The J gene is TRBJ2-1, the V gene TRBV4-1; 8 bases fit TRBD2. Sample: PBMCs or T cells enriched from blood (not recorded which). The CDR3 nucleotides read TGCGCCAGCAGTCTAACTAGCGGAGCCGTTAATGAGCAGTTCTTC. It yields the protein CASSLTSGAVNEQFF.